What follows describes a single TCR beta chain. Its cognate antigen has yet to be identified. A read error may produce the germline difference seen at one junction end. The data were taken from a study of cytomegalovirus exposure and HLA in healthy donors listed by TCRdb under 2017. Looking at the study overall: An earlier analysis of approximately 640 of the donors reported about 290 Gb of sequence data and around 110 million unique TCR beta sequences from 150 million to 200 million T cells. To predict cytomegalovirus infection status, the study combined high-throughput TCR immunosequencing, statistical association of individual TCRs with disease status, and machine learning. An earlier analysis of 587 of the donors applied high-throughput TCR beta sequencing to assess whether each TCR beta V gene segment acted as functional or pseudogenic. An early release covering some 640 HLA-typed donors comprised 250 to 350 gigabases of sequencing data and tens of millions of unique TCR sequences. A later analysis re-analyzed previously published TCR beta repertoires from roughly 600 donors and added high-resolution HLA genotyping to study TCR occurrence patterns. Rather than using new phenotypic data, the later analysis identified candidate immune exposures from TCR beta sequences and from how often those sequences occurred across donors. A later genetic analysis used genome-wide SNP genotypes for about 65% of the 666 donors, treating that subset as a discovery cohort. Typing coverage differed by locus: A, B, C, DRB1 and DQB1 were typed in about 620-640 donors, DQA1 in around 500, DPA1 in around 600, and DPB1 in about 450. HLA typing covered class I and class II loci at four-digit resolution. The T cell repertoires of 550 to 850 subjects were profiled by immunosequencing and related to cytomegalovirus serostatus. Among about 400 genotyped donors of the cohort, an average of about 220,000 unique TCR beta nucleotide sequences was sequenced per donor, of which 15% to 20% were non-productive. The study aimed to test whether cataloging public T cell receptors could reveal signatures of past pathogen exposure. Every discovery cohort repertoire had been produced on one sequencing platform. Donor age, sex, ethnicity and CMV serostatus were collected together with the repertoire data. Roughly 5 DR-DQ haplotypes were handled as single units for association and clustering because linkage in the cohort was strong. Along with the approximately 600-subject first cohort, a separate validation cohort of over 90 different subjects was used. Among the roughly 410 genotyped donors, around 79% belonged to the genetic ancestry cluster associated with self-reported Caucasian donors. General findings and caveats noted by the study authors: In a later genetic analysis, a missense DCLRE1C variant was associated with V-gene and J-gene trimming of TCR beta chains, and the association was replicated in an independent cohort. Assigning TCR associations to individual alleles was difficult when HLA alleles, especially DR and DQ, strongly co-occurred. In an earlier analysis of roughly 560 of the donors, most TCR beta V segments were observed in productive rearrangements about 90% or about 30% of the time, broadly matching IMGT annotations. Correlated functional status among segregating V segments might reflect linkage disequilibrium, but an unknown experimental factor could not be ruled out. In vitro tests confirmed that a few of the cytomegalovirus-associated TCR beta chains recognize cytomegalovirus antigens. In this cohort, only TCR beta chains were sequenced, and detectable features were limited by the absence of alpha or paired-chain data. According to a later analysis, TCR association rates differed among HLA loci, with DRB1 alleles showing the most associated TCRs and HLA-C alleles showing the fewest. According to a later analysis, most CMV-associated TCR beta chains appeared to be HLA-restricted, and the HLA associations seemed to be driven largely by CMV exposure. Because counts were too low, seventeen rarely observed V segments, including chromosome 9 orphons, were excluded from the earlier analysis of several hundred of the donors. The sequencing pipeline was judged likely to have produced a cluster of highly shared sequence variants as a technical artifact. The classifier was reported to diagnose cytomegalovirus status with high specificity and sensitivity in both the original cohort and the validation cohort. Specific HLA alleles were associated with 16,951 TCR beta sequences at a false discovery rate of 0.05 in a later analysis. While some public TCRs were present in many individuals, most TCR sequences turned up only very rarely across donors. The 87-base-pair reads could not distinguish some IMGT-functional V segments, including TRBV6-2 and TRBV6-3, so those segments were excluded. The study listed 164 TCR beta chains as associated with cytomegalovirus. The authors suggested that the approach could potentially be extended to other disease states and immunological phenotypes. CMV serostatus was the only immune exposure information available for the cohort. In a later genetic analysis, fewer N-insertions in productive TCRs were reported among donors in an Asian-associated ancestry cluster than the approximately 670-donor mean. A further reported finding was that TCR beta sequences accurately predicted the HLA-A and HLA-B alleles for most subjects in the first cohort. Sequencing depth was assumed to be roughly uniform across donors in the presence/absence analyses, though that assumption may not hold. Several of the top co-occurrence clusters appeared to be linked to parvovirus B19, influenza, CMV and Epstein-Barr virus, according to a later analysis. Because HLA typing was unavailable for some donors at each locus, only the typed subset was used in association tests. In a later analysis, HLA-associated TCR beta chains were found to be more clonally expanded and to have lower generation probabilities than equally common non-associated chains.

The library was generated by the immunoSEQ multiplex PCR assay. The multiplex PCR relied on a mix of 60 forward primers for TCR Vbeta segments and 13 reverse primers for TCR Jbeta segments. The CDR3 region of rearranged TCR beta genes was amplified from genomic DNA by a multiplex PCR assay. The amplified TCR beta libraries were sequenced on the Illumina HiSeq System as 87-base-pair reads. Under the source paper's analysis protocol: A later analysis tallied roughly 76 million unique TCR beta chains across the 650 to 750 repertoires, and 10 million to 11 million of those chains were shared by two or more donors. Raw reads were error-corrected and collapsed into unique sequences with a nearest-neighbor algorithm that merged closely related sequences to remove PCR and sequencing errors. CDR3 sequences were aligned to IMGT reference sequences to assign V, D and J gene segments. Each retained sequence needed at least a six-nucleotide match to both a V gene segment and a J gene segment. Rearrangements were called productive when the CDR3 lacked stop codons and stayed in frame with V and J; all others were non-productive. CDR3 was defined by IMGT convention, running from the second conserved V-encoded cysteine to the conserved J-encoded phenylalanine. In an earlier analysis of approximately 590 of the donors, sequences lacking an unambiguous match to a single V gene segment were excluded. In an earlier analysis of approximately 590 of the donors, V segments were called functional above 56.7% productive rearrangements and were called segregating when the between-donor standard deviation exceeded 5%. A statistical classification framework was developed to diagnose cytomegalovirus status using the catalog of TCR beta chain sequences. A later analysis assigned V and J genes by comparing TCR nucleotide sequences with IMGT/GENE-DB human TR gene sequences. The TCRdist pipeline was used in a later analysis to assign CDR3 sequences and most-parsimonious VDJ recombination scenarios. In a later analysis, each TCR beta chain was defined by its CDR3 amino acid sequence together with its V-gene family, and reads without a unique V-gene family were excluded. As a way to deal with suspected cross-contamination and a sequencing artifact, a later analysis dropped roughly 620 nucleotide sequences that were highly shared and had low generation probability. In a later analysis, a clonal expansion index for each public chain was calculated from normalized within-repertoire ranks of inferred template counts. A later analysis computed generation probabilities with a VDJ recombination model fitted to out-of-frame rearrangements, and checked the results against IGoR. Hypergeometric tests were used in a later analysis to score TCR-TCR, TCR-HLA and TCR-CMV co-occurrence, with a repertoire-size bias correction applied to the TCR pairs. False discovery rates were estimated in a later analysis by permuting HLA or CMV assignments 20 times. In a later analysis, co-occurring TCRs were grouped with DBSCAN, and TCRdist sequence similarity was added when clustering was performed within HLA-allele-positive subsets. For co-occurrence clustering, repertoires with fewer than 30,000 or more than 120,000 public chains were excluded, along with five repertoires with anomalous nucleotide sharing. The source is immuneACCESS, and TCRdb retained only in-frame sequences with V and J called. Part of the clones is not carried over; for the studies checked, unresolved V genes explain less than half of this, and the remainder is unexplained. The D gene and trimming were derived from the DNA, and the V and J assignments and clone size from that table. Present in this sample are 120,000 to 150,000 clones, around 86% of which were seen just once. The top ten constitute roughly 2.9% of the sample.

In total, just over 650 healthy bone marrow donors made up the cohort. All cohort members were sampled while nominally healthy, although unrecorded immune exposures were likely present. The donor tested CMV seronegative, placing the donor among the 350 to 400 seronegative members of the cohort. A peripheral blood sample was provided by each donor, and peripheral blood mononuclear cells were used for TCR beta sequencing. The Qiagen DNeasy Blood Extraction Kit was used to extract genomic DNA from the blood cell samples. According to the germline V gene (reference sequence), CDR1 reads SEHNR and CDR2 reads FQNEAQ. Counted from cysteine to phenylalanine, this CDR3 has 12 amino acids. CDR3 DNA only is kept here, 36 bases in frame from base 1.

The sequence came from a woman aged 25-40 years in good health and CMV-seronegative. Material: PBMCs. Rearrangement joined TRBV7-9 to TRBJ2-1; perhaps TRBD1 is the D gene, with 6 bases matching. Here is the DNA: TGTTCCAGCAGCCTCACAGGGAACGAGCAGTTCTTC. It specifies CSSSLTGNEQFF.